Listed below are T cell receptor beta chains from one sample, sequenced in a study of cytotoxic CD8 clonotypes in ibrutinib-treated CLL. Sequencing used immunoSEQ multiplex PCR; TCRdb keeps in-frame clones, though not all of them. Of some 350,000 clones listed, roughly 70% are singletons. Material: PBMCs, obtained after 36 months of ibrutinib treatment. The receptors were sampled from a human donor with chronic lymphocytic leukemia. The CDR3 runs from the conserved cysteine through the conserved F or W. The order of the fields is V gene, D gene, J gene, clone size, CDR3 DNA, CDR3 protein. D genes are given only for firm matches. Clone size is not always given. Where it is, it says once, few, many or a class for expanded clones.

>TRBV11-2|-|TRBJ2-4|-
TGTGCCAGCAGCCCCCTAGGGCCCTTAAACATTCAGTACTTC
CASSPLGPLNIQYF
>TRBV4-2|TRBD2|TRBJ2-1|few
TGTGCCAGCAGCACTAGCGTCACCTACAATGAGCAGTTCTTC
CASSTSVTYNEQFF
>TRBV20-1|-|TRBJ2-3|few
TGCAGTGCTAGAGATCGGGATACGCAGTATTTT
CSARDRDTQYF
>TRBV11-2|TRBD1|TRBJ1-4|-
TGTGCCAGCAGCTCCTGGGACAGGGTAGAAGAAAAACTGTTTTTT
CASSSWDRVEEKLFF
>TRBV25-1|TRBD1|TRBJ2-7|-
TGTGCCAGCAGTGATCCAAGGGCAGGGGGCTACGAGCAGTACTTC
CASSDPRAGGYEQYF
>TRBV19|-|TRBJ2-2|few
TGTGCCAGTAGAAGGACAGCGGCGAACACCGGGGAGCTGTTTTTT
CASRRTAANTGELFF
>TRBV4-1|TRBD1|TRBJ1-2|-
TGCGCCAGCAGCAAATCGGGACAGATCTACACCTTC
CASSKSGQIYTF
>TRBV5-1|TRBD1|TRBJ1-2|-
TGCGCCAGCAGCTTGTCCCCGGGACAGGGGGCCTATGGCTACACCTTC
CASSLSPGQGAYGYTF
>TRBV5-4|TRBD1|TRBJ1-4|-
TGTGCCAGCAGCTCACAGGGACAGACTAATGAAAAACTGTTTTTT
CASSSQGQTNEKLFF
>TRBV5-4|TRBD1|TRBJ1-2|few
TGTGCCAGCAGCTTGGGACAGGGTTTGCGCTACACCTTC
CASSLGQGLRYTF